This TCR beta chain was sequenced for a study of blood T cell repertoires in COVID-19. In the study overall: Acute and convalescent COVID-19 samples came from the United States, Italy and Spain. T cells, B-cell-depleted T cells, or PBMCs supplied cDNA or gDNA.

Original methodology: Using reference gene primer amplification, nucleated cell counts were estimated. Measured with immunoSEQ multiplex PCR; TCRdb has only the in-frame clones, and not every one. The V and J calls and clone size come from that table; D and trimming were worked out from the DNA. The sample carries about 140,000 clones, 80% to 85% recorded once. This CDR3 spans 13 amino acids. Germline CDR1 is LGHNA and CDR2 is YNFKEQ. The germline V and J ends were trimmed by 5 bases and 4 bases, with 9 bases remaining between them. Source material: peripheral blood. The chain has TRBV4-2 and TRBJ2-1, with D maybe TRBD2 (5 bases). This receptor was identified in a human donor in a cohort sampled during active COVID-19. DNA for the CDR3: TGTGCCAGCAGCTGGACTCGATACAATGAGCAGTTCTTC. As protein: CASSWTRYNEQFF.